This is a list of T cell receptor beta chains from one sample in a study of metastatic and nonmetastatic thyroid tumors. TCRdb called clones again from the PCR reads with MiXCR. The sample yields some 31,000 clones, approximately 15% seen once. The sequenced material came from blood. These receptors all stem from a female donor with papillary thyroid cancer or a benign thyroid nodule (not recorded which). Some clones in this sample may be carry-over from other donors' samples. Each CDR3 is given with its conserved first and last residue. D genes are given only for firm matches. Size is stated for part of the rows, as once, few or many counts, or as a class when the clone is expanded.

NA,TRBV5-1,TRBJ2-6,many,14,CASSSEAFANVLTF,TGCGCCAGCAGCTCGGAGGCGTTTGCCAACGTCCTGACTTTC
NA,TRBV7-6,TRBJ2-2,many,13,CASSFVNTGELFF,TGTGCCAGCAGCTTTGTGAACACCGGGGAGCTGTTTTTT
NA,TRBV20-1,TRBJ2-1,many,15,CSARESAGTYNEQFF,TGCAGTGCTAGAGAAAGCGCGGGGACCTACAATGAGCAGTTCTTC
NA,TRBV20-1,TRBJ2-7,many,13,CSALSMDSYEQYF,TGCAGTGCCTTAAGCATGGACAGCTACGAGCAGTACTTC
NA,TRBV2,TRBJ1-5,many,15,CASNLERQVDQPQHF,TGTGCCAGCAATTTAGAGAGACAGGTTGATCAGCCCCAGCATTTT
NA,TRBV9,TRBJ2-1,NA,14,CASSEWWMYDEQFF,TGTGCCAGCAGCGAGTGGTGGATGTACGATGAGCAGTTCTTC
TRBD2,TRBV11-2,TRBJ2-1,many,18,CASSDWFTSGSRYNEQFF,TGTGCCAGCAGCGATTGGTTCACTAGCGGGAGTAGGTACAATGAGCAGTTCTTC
NA,TRBV20-1,TRBJ2-1,many,13,CSAGGRSYNEQFF,TGCAGTGCGGGGGGTCGATCCTACAATGAGCAGTTCTTC
TRBD2,TRBV10-3,TRBJ2-1,few,16,CAISATTSGSYNEQFF,TGTGCCATCAGTGCAACGACTAGCGGGAGCTACAATGAGCAGTTCTTC
NA,TRBV4-2,TRBJ2-1,NA,19,CASSPPTGLLDIRVNEQFF,TGTGCCAGCAGCCCTCCGACAGGCCTACTCGACATCAGGGTGAATGAGCAGTTCTTC
TRBD2,TRBV20-1,TRBJ2-7,many,14,CSARQPTSGSEQYF,TGCAGTGCTAGACAACCGACTAGCGGGAGCGAGCAGTACTTC
NA,TRBV6-1,TRBJ1-5,NA,13,CASSEGETQPQHF,TGTGCCAGCAGTGAGGGGGAGACTCAGCCCCAGCATTTT
TRBD2,TRBV3-1,TRBJ2-1,NA,15,CASSPGLAGAREQFF,TGTGCCAGCAGCCCGGGACTAGCGGGGGCAAGGGAGCAGTTCTTC
TRBD1,TRBV4-1,TRBJ1-4,NA,16,CASSLTPGGAKEKLFF,TGCGCCAGCAGCCTAACTCCAGGGGGCGCGAAAGAAAAACTGTTTTTT
TRBD2,TRBV15,TRBJ2-2,NA,17,CATSSGERERDTGELFF,TGTGCCACCAGCAGCGGGGAGCGGGAGCGGGACACCGGGGAGCTGTTTTTT
TRBD2,TRBV7-6,TRBJ2-2,NA,16,CASSSNSGGNTGELFF,TGTGCCAGCAGCTCGAATAGCGGGGGAAACACCGGGGAGCTGTTTTTT
NA,TRBV6-1,TRBJ2-5,NA,15,CASSEGGGWGETQYF,TGTGCCAGCAGTGAAGGAGGGGGGTGGGGAGAGACCCAGTACTTC
NA,TRBV5-1,TRBJ2-7,many,18,CASSLGALWDTASPEQYF,TGCGCCAGCAGCCTTGGCGCGTTGTGGGACACGGCGTCTCCCGAGCAGTACTTC
NA,TRBV11-3,TRBJ2-2,many,15,CASSPGHPRAGELFF,TGTGCCAGCAGCCCGGGGCACCCGAGGGCCGGGGAGCTGTTTTTT
NA,TRBV28,TRBJ1-1,many,12,CASRIGRSEAFF,TGTGCCAGCAGAATCGGGAGGAGTGAAGCTTTCTTT
NA,TRBV7-2,TRBJ1-3,many,15,CASTKLTLGGNTIYF,TGTGCCAGCACCAAATTGACCCTGGGCGGAAACACCATATATTTT
NA,TRBV11-2,TRBJ2-1,NA,16,CATGQKGRLSYNEQFF,TGTGCCACCGGGCAGAAGGGGAGGCTCTCCTACAATGAGCAGTTCTTC
NA,TRBV28,TRBJ1-1,NA,14,CASRGAGGNTEAFF,TGTGCCAGCAGGGGCGCGGGTGGGAACACAGAAGCTTTCTTT
TRBD2,TRBV20-1,TRBJ2-1,many,15,CSATYGSGRDNEQFF,TGCAGTGCTACCTACGGAAGCGGGAGGGACAATGAGCAGTTCTTC
NA,TRBV7-3,TRBJ1-1,few,10,CASSFPEAFF,TGTGCCAGCAGCTTCCCTGAAGCTTTCTTT
NA,TRBV20-1,TRBJ1-1,NA,15,CSASGALIGNTEAFF,TGCAGTGCTAGTGGGGCCTTGATTGGGAACACTGAAGCTTTCTTT
TRBD1,TRBV10-3,TRBJ2-7,few,17,CAISKTGQGALSYEQYF,TGTGCCATCAGTAAGACGGGACAGGGGGCCCTCTCCTACGAGCAGTACTTC
TRBD1,TRBV12-3/TRBV12-4,TRBJ2-5,many,19,CASSFGWGTGGMGKETQYF,TGTGCCAGCAGTTTTGGGTGGGGGACAGGGGGGATGGGGAAAGAGACCCAGTACTTC
NA,TRBV5-4,TRBJ2-1,many,15,CASSPDRTSYNEQFF,TGTGCCAGCAGCCCTGACAGGACCTCCTACAATGAGCAGTTCTTC
NA,TRBV3-1,TRBJ2-7,many,14,CASSQVGTSYEQYF,TGTGCCAGCAGCCAAGTAGGGACCTCCTACGAGCAGTACTTC
NA,TRBV19,TRBJ2-7,many,16,CASSSSDSRFSYEQYF,TGTGCCAGTAGTTCTTCAGACAGCCGCTTCTCCTACGAGCAGTACTTC
NA,TRBV15,TRBJ1-1,many,13,CATKRGGDTEAFF,TGTGCCACCAAAAGGGGGGGGGACACTGAAGCTTTCTTT
NA,TRBV6-1,TRBJ2-7,NA,14,CASSESTDGYEQYF,TGTGCCAGCAGTGAGTCTACGGACGGCTACGAGCAGTACTTC
TRBD2,TRBV20-1,TRBJ2-3,many,16,CSATFRTSGSSDTQYF,TGCAGTGCTACTTTTCGGACTAGCGGGAGCTCAGATACGCAGTATTTT
TRBD1,TRBV6-1,TRBJ1-5,NA,15,CASSSTTGGNQPQHF,TGTGCCAGCAGCTCGACGACAGGGGGCAATCAGCCCCAGCATTTT
NA,TRBV20-1,TRBJ2-1,NA,16,CSASSFIAELDNEQFF,TGCAGTGCTAGTTCGTTTATTGCGGAGCTAGACAATGAGCAGTTCTTC
NA,TRBV6-5,TRBJ2-6,few,16,CASSYGRSSGANVLTF,TGTGCCAGCAGTTACGGGAGAAGCTCTGGGGCCAACGTCCTGACTTTC
NA,TRBV14,TRBJ2-3,NA,14,CASSSRSGADTQYF,TGTGCCAGCAGCTCCCGATCGGGAGCTGATACGCAGTATTTT
TRBD1,TRBV20-1,TRBJ2-6,many,16,CSAPGQFFSGANVLTF,TGCAGTGCCCCGGGACAGTTCTTCTCTGGGGCCAACGTCCTGACTTTC
NA,TRBV9,TRBJ2-3,many,14,CASSGGTGTDTQYF,TGTGCCAGCAGCGGCGGAACAGGCACAGATACGCAGTATTTT
TRBD1,TRBV6-4,TRBJ2-1,many,16,CASSSKQGEDYNEQFF,TGTGCCAGCAGTTCCAAACAGGGGGAGGACTACAATGAGCAGTTCTTC
NA,TRBV5-1,TRBJ1-4,many,13,CASSFATNEKLFF,TGCGCCAGCAGCTTTGCAACTAATGAAAAACTGTTTTTT
TRBD2,TRBV11-2,TRBJ2-3,many,16,CASSLGGGRNADTQYF,TGTGCCAGCAGCCTTGGGGGCGGGAGGAACGCAGATACGCAGTATTTT
TRBD2,TRBV10-1,TRBJ2-1,many,15,CASSESTSGGNEQFF,TGCGCCAGCAGTGAGTCGACTAGCGGGGGGAATGAGCAGTTCTTC
NA,TRBV15,TRBJ2-1,many,14,CATSRERGHNEQFF,TGTGCCACCAGCAGAGAAAGAGGCCACAATGAGCAGTTCTTC
NA,TRBV7-8,TRBJ2-7,many,16,CASSLDLVIPTYEQYF,TGTGCCAGCAGCTTAGACTTAGTCATACCCACCTACGAGCAGTACTTC
NA,TRBV27,TRBJ1-6,medium-sized,16,CASSPRAGALHSPLHF,TGTGCCAGCAGTCCCCGGGCAGGGGCCCTTCATTCACCCCTCCACTTT
NA,TRBV27,TRBJ1-2,NA,13,CAISGTGVYGYTF,TGTGCCATCAGTGGAACAGGCGTCTATGGCTACACCTTC
TRBD2,TRBV20-1,TRBJ2-5,NA,16,CSARASGLGTGETQYF,TGCAGTGCTAGAGCTAGCGGGTTGGGGACGGGAGAGACCCAGTACTTC
TRBD2,TRBV20-1,TRBJ2-2,many,13,CSAREREGGELFF,TGCAGTGCTAGAGAAAGGGAGGGCGGGGAGCTGTTTTTT
NA,TRBV10-3,TRBJ1-4,few,15,CAISEAESGAEKLFF,TGTGCCATCAGTGAGGCGGAGAGCGGTGCTGAAAAACTGTTTTTT
TRBD1,TRBV19,TRBJ2-5,many,14,CASSQTTGRVTQYF,TGTGCCAGTAGCCAGACGACAGGGCGGGTGACCCAGTACTTC
NA,TRBV20-1,TRBJ2-7,NA,15,CSADGTQLHNYGQYF,TGCAGTGCCGACGGGACCCAGTTACACAACTACGGGCAGTACTTC
NA,TRBV19,TRBJ2-3,few,14,CASTDKAATDTKYF,TGTGCCAGTACCGATAAAGCGGCCACAGATACAAAGTATTTT
NA,TRBV7-2,TRBJ2-7,NA,15,CASSLGQTTLSEQYF,TGTGCCAGCAGCTTAGGACAGACAACCCTTTCCGAGCAGTACTTC
NA,TRBV6-1,TRBJ1-2,medium-sized,15,CASTYADAGDRGYTF,TGTGCCAGCACCTACGCCGATGCAGGGGATCGAGGCTACACCTTC
NA,TRBV4-1,TRBJ2-7,many,14,CASSQDYLSYEQYF,TGCGCCAGCAGCCAAGACTATCTATCCTACGAGCAGTACTTC